These 25 T cell receptor beta chains were all obtained from the same sample, sequenced in a study of T-cell reconstitution after alpha-beta-depleted transplantation in children. Molecular barcoding with unique molecular identifiers was used for the TCRbeta library. Via MiXCR, TCRdb re-called the PCR reads, giving one row per CDR3 protein. The data contain 700,000 to 950,000 distinct CDR3 sequences, about 16% of them singletons. The sample consisted of PBMCs, mostly from graft donor cells, taken 360 days after TCRalphabeta/CD19-depleted stem cell transplant. The receptors shown here come from a male patient younger than 18 who had a stem cell transplant for acute lymphoblastic leukemia, so the T cells may come from the graft donor.

The V and J genes are TRBV7-8 and TRBJ2-7; perhaps TRBD1 as D (6 bases). V gave up 0 bases and J gave up 1 base, with 13 bases separating them. Germline values: CDR1 SGHVS, CDR2 FQNEAQ. The CDR3 has 16 amino acids. The CDR3 DNA follows: TGTGCCAGCAGCTTAGCCGACAGGACTCTTTCCTACGAGCAGTACTTC. It translates to CASSLADRTLSYEQYF. The full variable domain, rest sourced from reference TRBV7-8 and TRBJ2-7, is GAGVSQSPRYKVAKRGQDVALRCDPISGHVSLFWYQQALGQGPEFLTYFQNEAQLDKSGLPSDRFFAERPEGSVSTLKIQRTQQEDSAVYLCASSLADRTLSYEQYFGPGTRLTVT.

The chain recombines TRBV14 with TRBJ1-4, with D uncertain. The V end lost 2 bases, the J end lost 4 bases, and 11 bases lay between the germline ends. Germline values: CDR1 SGHDN, CDR2 FVKESK. The CDR3 totals 15 residues. CDR3 loop: CASSQQKQINEKLFF. The CDR3 region has the DNA TGTGCCAGCAGCCAACAGAAACAGATTAATGAAAAACTGTTTTTT. The whole variable domain, remainder taken from reference TRBV14 and TRBJ1-4, is EAGVTQFPSHSVIEKGQTVTLRCDPISGHDNLYWYRRVMGKEIKFLLHFVKESKQDESGMPNNRFLAERTGGTYSTLKVQPAELEDSGVYFCASSQQKQINEKLFFGSGTQLSVL.

This clonotype was seen more than once but under ten times. The chain couples TRBV5-1 to TRBJ2-7, with D unresolved. The CDR3 spans 14 residues. V shed 4 bases and J shed 3 bases, with 14 bases lying between them. The germline gives CDR1 SGHRS, CDR2 YFSETQ. The DNA for the CDR3 is TGCGCCAGCAGCCACACACACAATGTCTACGAGCAGTACTTC. This codes for CASSHTHNVYEQYF. The variable domain in full, with the rest retrieved from reference TRBV5-1 and TRBJ2-7, is KAGVTQTPRYLIKTRGQQVTLSCSPISGHRSVSWYQQTPGQGLQFLFEYFSETQRNKGNFPGRFSGRQFSNSRSEMNVSTLELGDSALYLCASSHTHNVYEQYFGPGTRLTVT.

The chain links TRBV9 to TRBJ1-1, with 7 bases aligning to TRBD1. After removal of 4 bases from V and 8 bases from J, the junction contained 5 bases not matched to a gene. Germline-derived CDR1 and CDR2 are SGDLS and YYNGEE. The CDR3 contains 12 residues. The chain's CDR3 is CASSPQGYEAFF. The CDR3 DNA follows: TGTGCCAGCAGCCCACAGGGGTACGAAGCTTTCTTT. The entire variable domain, with the rest obtained from reference TRBV9 and TRBJ1-1, is as follows: DSGVTQTPKHLITATGQRVTLRCSPRSGDLSVYWYQQSLDQGLQFLIQYYNGEERAKGNILERFSAQQFPDLHSELNLSSLELGDSALYFCASSPQGYEAFFGQGTRLTVV.

This clonotype has more than one count but fewer than ten. The J gene is TRBJ2-5, the V gene TRBV15; D remains unclear. Germline CDR1 is LNHNV and CDR2 is YYDKDF (reference sequence). Trimming removed 5 bases at V and 3 bases at J, with 10 bases between. CDR3 length: 13 amino acids. The CDR3 loop is CATSRHLKETQYF. In DNA form, the CDR3 reads TGTGCCACCAGCCGCCACCTAAAAGAGACCCAGTACTTC.

The table lists this clonotype with a few counts. This sequence joins TRBV7-9 and TRBJ1-2; D gene unclear. From germline, CDR1 is SEHNR and CDR2 FQNEAQ (reference sequence). The CDR3 length is 12 residues. Trimming took off 1 base at V and 9 bases at J, with 9 bases between the two ends. The CDR3, as DNA: TGTGCCAGCAGCTTAGGGGCCGGACGCTACACCTTC. Protein: CASSLGAGRYTF.

The CDR3: CASSGGTVSGNTIYF. CDR3 sequence (DNA): TGCGCCAGCAGCGGGGGGACAGTCTCTGGAAACACCATATATTTT. The chain recombines TRBV5-1 with TRBJ1-3; 7 positions agree with TRBD1. V lost 4 bases to trimming and J lost 0 bases; unmatched junction nucleotides: 4. The CDR3 length is 15 residues. The germline V gene has CDR1 SGHRS and CDR2 YFSETQ.

This clonotype was detected many times. The chain employs TRBV7-6 and TRBJ2-1; TRBD2 matches at 7 bases. The CDR3 covers 13 residues. The germline CDR1 and CDR2 sequences are SGHVS and FNYEAQ. Unmatched junction bases numbered 5, after V lost 5 bases and J lost 7 bases. CDR3 sequence (DNA): TGTGCCAGCAGCCCCAGCGGGATAAATGAGCAGTTCTTC. Its protein is CASSPSGINEQFF.

The chain has TRBV13 and TRBJ2-1; 9 positions match TRBD2. V was clipped by 1 base and J by 4 bases; unmatched bases: 2. In germline, CDR1 is PRHDT, CDR2 FYEKMQ (reference sequence). The CDR3 is made up of 15 amino acids. The DNA for the CDR3 is TGTGCCAGCAGCTTAGCCAGCGGGAGGTACAATGAGCAGTTCTTC. Amino acid sequence: CASSLASGRYNEQFF.

The chain is built from TRBV4-1 and TRBJ2-1; D ambiguous. The CDR3 length is 13 residues. V lost 8 bases to trimming and J lost 2 bases, with 10 bases between them. Germline values: CDR1 MGHRA, CDR2 YSYEKL. The CDR3 spells CASFEPTYNEQFF. CDR3 sequence (DNA): TGCGCCAGCTTTGAGCCCACCTACAATGAGCAGTTCTTC.

This clonotype was picked up many times. This chain uses TRBV5-1 with TRBJ2-3; TRBD2 matches 9 bases. V dropped 7 bases and J dropped 2; count of bases not matched to a gene: 5. Per germline, CDR1 SGHRS and CDR2 YFSETQ. This CDR3 is built from 14 residues. The CDR3 region is CASGSGRATDTQYF. The DNA of the CDR3 is TGCGCCAGCGGTAGCGGGAGAGCCACAGATACGCAGTATTTT.

This clonotype was picked up a small number of times. V usage is TRBV4-1 and J usage is TRBJ2-4; D might be TRBD2 (6 bases). Trimming took 0 bases from V and 2 from J, leaving 23 bases between them. Germline CDR1 is MGHRA and CDR2 is YSYEKL. CDR3 length: 20 amino acids. The CDR3 region has the DNA TGCGCCAGCAGCCAAGATCGGGGGAGATGGGCCACGACGTCCAAAAACATTCAGTACTTC. Translated, it gives CASSQDRGRWATTSKNIQYF.

The chain has TRBV15 and TRBJ2-7; 8 bases are shared with TRBD2. Germline CDR1 reads LNHNV; CDR2 reads YYDKDF (reference sequence). This CDR3 spans 16 amino acids. V lost 1 base, J lost 0 bases, and 5 bases stayed unmatched. The CDR3 DNA follows: TGTGCCACCAGCAGAGTCCTCGGGAGGGGCTCCTACGAGCAGTACTTC. Translating it yields CATSRVLGRGSYEQYF.

The rearrangement uses TRBV13 and TRBJ1-4; D remains unclear. The CDR3 sequence is 15 residues long. Germline V gene sequence: CDR1 PRHDT, CDR2 FYEKMQ (reference sequence). V lost 3 bases, J lost 5 bases, and 13 bases lay in between. CDR3 loop: CASSLLHPGNEKLFF. In DNA form, the CDR3 reads TGTGCCAGCAGCTTGTTACACCCTGGGAATGAAAAACTGTTTTTT.

This clonotype was detected a few times. The chain uses TRBV6-5 and TRBJ1-2; the D gene is possibly TRBD1 (5 bases). This CDR3 spans 15 amino acids. Trimming cost V 2 bases and J 0 bases, with 10 bases left between them. Germline V gene data show CDR1 as MNHEY and CDR2 as SVGAGI. In DNA form, the CDR3 reads TGTGCCAGCAGTTACGGGGGAGCTTCTAACTATGGCTACACCTTC. It yields the protein CASSYGGASNYGYTF.

The table lists this clonotype with a few counts. The chain carries TRBV7-9 and TRBJ1-6; D gene uncertain. Germline-derived CDR1 and CDR2 are SEHNR and FQNEAQ (reference sequence). V was shortened by 3 bases and J by 1 base, with 7 bases between the two germline ends. The CDR3 sequence is 15 residues long. The CDR3 loop is CASSFTRSYNSPLHF. CDR3 DNA sequence: TGTGCCAGCAGCTTTACAAGGTCCTATAATTCACCCCTCCACTTT. Based on the CDR3 plus reference TRBV7-9 and TRBJ1-6, the full variable domain is DTGVSQNPRHKITKRGQNVTFRCDPISEHNRLYWYRQTLGQGPEFLTYFQNEAQLEKSRLLSDRFSAERPKGSFSTLEIQRTEQGDSAMYLCASSFTRSYNSPLHFGNGTRLTVT.

The V call is TRBV11-2, the J call TRBJ2-7; D possibly matches TRBD1 or TRBD2 (5 bases each). V was trimmed by 5 bases and J by 4 bases, leaving 18 bases between them. This CDR3 has 15 residues. Germline V gives CDR1 SGHAT, CDR2 FQNNGV. DNA for the CDR3: TGTGCCAGCAGCCCGGCCGGGACGGCACCGTACGAGCAGTACTTC. Encoded protein: CASSPAGTAPYEQYF.

In this sample, this clonotype turned up a few times. The chain carries TRBV5-1 and TRBJ1-4; possible D gene TRBD1, 5 bases. From germline, CDR1 is SGHRS and CDR2 YFSETQ. V dropped 0 bases and J dropped 8 bases, with 11 bases sitting between them. This CDR3 contains 14 residues. CDR3 DNA: TGCGCCAGCAGCTTGGTGGTCGGGGGAGAAAAACTGTTTTTT. Residues: CASSLVVGGEKLFF. Full variable domain (missing parts from reference TRBV5-1 and TRBJ1-4): KAGVTQTPRYLIKTRGQQVTLSCSPISGHRSVSWYQQTPGQGLQFLFEYFSETQRNKGNFPGRFSGRQFSNSRSEMNVSTLELGDSALYLCASSLVVGGEKLFFGSGTQLSVL.

This chain connects TRBV7-9 to TRBJ1-5; D gene ambiguous. V was cut by 5 bases and J by 0 bases, with 11 bases left in between. This CDR3 region has 15 residues. Germline CDR1 reads SEHNR; CDR2 reads FQNEAQ (reference sequence). The CDR3 DNA is TGTGCCAGCAGCCCCGGACCGTATAGCAATCAGCCCCAGCATTTT. This translates into CASSPGPYSNQPQHF. The complete variable domain, with remaining parts taken from reference TRBV7-9 and TRBJ1-5, reads DTGVSQNPRHKITKRGQNVTFRCDPISEHNRLYWYRQTLGQGPEFLTYFQNEAQLEKSRLLSDRFSAERPKGSFSTLEIQRTEQGDSAMYLCASSPGPYSNQPQHFGDGTRLSIL.

The V gene is TRBV20-1, the J gene TRBJ1-3, with 7 bases that match TRBD1. Germline loops: CDR1 DFQATT, CDR2 SNEGSKA (reference sequence). This CDR3 comprises 15 residues. Losses at the gene ends were 6 bases for V and 4 bases for J; bases not matched to a gene: 12. CDR3 protein: CSATGTGQAGNTIYF. Written as DNA, the CDR3 is TGCAGTGCCACAGGCACCGGACAGGCAGGAAACACCATATATTTT.

CDR3 sequence (DNA): TGTGCCAGCTCACTCTGGGAGGCGTCCTACGAGCAGTACTTC. Protein sequence: CASSLWEASYEQYF. The rearrangement joins TRBV18 to TRBJ2-7; weak D call: TRBD2 (6 bases). Germline assignment: CDR1 KGHSH and CDR2 LQKENI. The CDR3 has 14 amino acids. Between the trimmed V and J ends, which lost 4 bases and 1 base, there was a span of 11 bases.

In this sample, this clonotype turned up a few times. V is TRBV25-1 and J is TRBJ1-2; D is ambiguous. The V end lost 2 bases, the J end lost 4 bases, and 23 bases lay between the germline ends. The germline gives CDR1 MGHDK, CDR2 SYGVNS. The CDR3 length is 18 residues. CDR3 protein: CASSEAHFSGQDSYGYTF. The CDR3, as DNA: TGTGCCAGCAGTGAAGCCCACTTCTCGGGTCAAGACTCCTATGGCTACACCTTC.

V gene TRBV5-1 combines with J gene TRBJ2-3, with 15 nucleotides matching TRBD2. V was pared by 2 bases and J by 2 bases, with 9 bases of the junction left unmatched. CDR1 SGHRS and CDR2 YFSETQ come from the germline V gene. This CDR3 has 19 residues. The CDR3 DNA is TGCGCCAGCAGCTTTAGAGGACTAGCGGGAGGGTGGATCACAGATACGCAGTATTTT. Protein: CASSFRGLAGGWITDTQYF.

This clonotype was seen only a few times. The chain is built from TRBV5-1 and TRBJ1-2, with TRBD1 identical over 8 bases. V lost 5 bases to trimming and J lost 0 bases; unmatched junction nucleotides: 15. From germline, CDR1 is SGHRS and CDR2 YFSETQ. This CDR3 is built from 18 residues. CDR3 DNA: TGCGCCAGCAGGGCCGGGACAGGAGTACCTGGAGCTAACTATGGCTACACCTTC. It yields the protein CASRAGTGVPGANYGYTF.

A note on this clonotype: Relative to the germline gene, one junction end is altered; a read error may explain this. The CDR3 loop is CATSEDRGPSFQETQYF. The CDR3 bases are TGTGCCACCAGTGAAGACAGGGGGCCGTCTTTTCAAGAGACCCAGTACTTC. This chain uses TRBV6-1 with TRBJ2-5; 10 nucleotides match TRBD1. The CDR3 sequence is 17 residues long. Germline CDR1 reads MNHNS; CDR2 reads SASEGT.